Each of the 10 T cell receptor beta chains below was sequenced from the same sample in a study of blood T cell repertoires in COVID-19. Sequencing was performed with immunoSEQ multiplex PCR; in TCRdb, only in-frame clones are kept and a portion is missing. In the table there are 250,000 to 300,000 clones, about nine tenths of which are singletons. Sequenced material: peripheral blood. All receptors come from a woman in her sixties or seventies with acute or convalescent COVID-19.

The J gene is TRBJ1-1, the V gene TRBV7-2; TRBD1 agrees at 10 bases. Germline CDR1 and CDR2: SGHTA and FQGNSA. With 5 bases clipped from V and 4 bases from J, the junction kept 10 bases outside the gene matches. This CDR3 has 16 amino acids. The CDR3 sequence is CASSNRDRGGFTEAFF. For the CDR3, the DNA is TGTGCCAGCAGCAACCGGGACAGGGGTGGTTTCACTGAAGCTTTCTTT.

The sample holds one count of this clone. CDR3: CASTPQGMNTEAFF. The CDR3 region has the DNA TGTGCCAGCACCCCGCAGGGAATGAACACTGAAGCTTTCTTT. This chain connects TRBV19 to TRBJ1-1, with D perhaps matching TRBD1 (5 bases). Trimming shortened V by 9 bases and J by 0 bases, and 14 bases separated the two germline ends. The length of the CDR3 is 14 residues. In germline, CDR1 is LNHDA, CDR2 SQIVND (reference sequence). The full variable domain, rest sourced from reference TRBV19 and TRBJ1-1, is DGGITQSPKYLFRKEGQNVTLSCEQNLNHDAMYWYRQDPGQGLRLIYYSQIVNDFQKGDIAEGYSVSREKKESFPLTVTSAQKNPTAFYLCASTPQGMNTEAFFGQGTRLTVV.

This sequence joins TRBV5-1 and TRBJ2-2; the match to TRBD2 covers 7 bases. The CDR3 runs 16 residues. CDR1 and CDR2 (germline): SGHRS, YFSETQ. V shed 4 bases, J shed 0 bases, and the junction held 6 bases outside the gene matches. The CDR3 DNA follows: TGCGCCAGCAGCGATCGGGGGGATGCGAACACCGGGGAGCTGTTTTTT. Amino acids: CASSDRGDANTGELFF.

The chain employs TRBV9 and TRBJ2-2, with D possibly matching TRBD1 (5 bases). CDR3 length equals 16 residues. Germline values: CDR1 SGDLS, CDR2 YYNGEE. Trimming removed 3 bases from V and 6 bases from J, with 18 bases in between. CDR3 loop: CASSAGQGFSAGELFF. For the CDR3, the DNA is TGTGCCAGCAGCGCCGGCCAGGGTTTTTCGGCCGGGGAGCTGTTTTTT.

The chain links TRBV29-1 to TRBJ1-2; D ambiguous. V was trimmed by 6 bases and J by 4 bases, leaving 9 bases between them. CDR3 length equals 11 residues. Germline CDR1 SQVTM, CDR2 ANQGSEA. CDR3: CSVEEFYGYTF. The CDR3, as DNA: TGCAGCGTGGAGGAGTTCTATGGCTACACCTTC.

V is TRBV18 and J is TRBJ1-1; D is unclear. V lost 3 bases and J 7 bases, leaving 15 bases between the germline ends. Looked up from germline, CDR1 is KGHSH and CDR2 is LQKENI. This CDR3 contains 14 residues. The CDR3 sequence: CASSPGRKEGEAFF. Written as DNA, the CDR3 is TGTGCCAGCTCACCGGGCAGAAAGGAAGGTGAAGCTTTCTTT.

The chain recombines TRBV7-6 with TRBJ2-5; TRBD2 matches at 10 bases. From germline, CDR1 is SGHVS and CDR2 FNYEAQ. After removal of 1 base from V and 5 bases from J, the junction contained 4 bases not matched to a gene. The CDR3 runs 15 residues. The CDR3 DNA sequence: TGTGCCAGCAGCTTAGGAGTACTAGCGGGGGAGACCCAGTACTTC. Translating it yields CASSLGVLAGETQYF.

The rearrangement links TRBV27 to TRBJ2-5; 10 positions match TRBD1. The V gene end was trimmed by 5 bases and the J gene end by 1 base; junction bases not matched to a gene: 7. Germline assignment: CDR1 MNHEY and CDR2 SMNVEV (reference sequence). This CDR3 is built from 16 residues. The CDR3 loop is CASSPRQGAFQETQYF. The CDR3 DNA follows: TGTGCCAGCAGTCCTCGACAGGGGGCATTCCAAGAGACCCAGTACTTC.

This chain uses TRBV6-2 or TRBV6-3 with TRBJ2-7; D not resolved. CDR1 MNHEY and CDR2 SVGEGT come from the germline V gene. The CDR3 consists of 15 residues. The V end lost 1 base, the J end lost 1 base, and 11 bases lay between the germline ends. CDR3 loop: CASSYFAVKSYEQYF. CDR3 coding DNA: TGTGCCAGCAGTTACTTCGCGGTGAAGTCCTACGAGCAGTACTTC.

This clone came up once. The CDR3 protein is CASSSRLVQYNEQFF. For the CDR3, the DNA is TGTGCCAGCAGTTCCCGACTAGTTCAGTACAATGAGCAGTTCTTC. V is TRBV6-5 and J is TRBJ2-1, with D perhaps TRBD2 (6 bases). This CDR3 spans 15 amino acids. Trimming removed 4 bases at V and 4 bases at J, with 14 bases between. Germline V gene lookup returns CDR1 MNHEY and CDR2 SVGAGI.